One and the same sample provided the 7 T cell receptor beta chains below, sequenced in a study of cytomegalovirus exposure and HLA in healthy donors. The primer mix had 60 Vbeta and 13 Jbeta primers. Produced via immunoSEQ multiplex PCR; TCRdb's table is partial and in-frame only. The sample records about 200,000 clones, around 85% being singletons. Specimen: PBMCs. All receptors come from a girl aged 2 to 9 in good health and CMV-seronegative.

This chain joins TRBV7-6 and TRBJ2-1; 8 bases match TRBD2. The CDR3 is 16 amino acids. Trimming cost V 5 bases and J 7 bases; bases outside gene matches: 13. Germline CDR1 is SGHVS and CDR2 is FNYEAQ. CDR3: CASSPPGVRGANEQFF. CDR3 in DNA: TGTGCCAGCAGCCCCCCGGGGGTGCGGGGGGCAAATGAGCAGTTCTTC. Using reference TRBV7-6 and TRBJ2-1 for the parts outside the CDR3, the full variable domain is GAGVSQSPRYKVTKRGQDVALRCDPISGHVSLYWYRQALGQGPEFLTYFNYEAQQDKSGLPNDRFSAERPEGSISTLTIQRTEQRDSAMYRCASSPPGVRGANEQFFGPGTRLTVL.

This clone showed up just once. The V gene is TRBV4-1, the J gene TRBJ1-2, with 7 nucleotides matching TRBD1. In germline, CDR1 is MGHRA, CDR2 YSYEKL. The CDR3 extends over 15 amino acids. With 4 bases clipped from V and 4 bases from J, the junction kept 9 bases outside the gene matches. CDR3 DNA: TGCGCCAGCAGCCTTGGAACAGGGGTCTCCTATGGCTACACCTTC. This sequence encodes CASSLGTGVSYGYTF.

This clone appeared a few times. One end of the junction does not line up with germline, which may come from a read error. The chain couples TRBV7-9 to TRBJ1-1; 10 bases line up with TRBD1. CDR1 is SEHNR and CDR2 is FQNEAQ in the germline V gene (reference sequence). There are 15 residues in the CDR3. The CDR3 region is CSSSSPGTGATEAFF. The CDR3 bases are TGTTCCAGCAGCTCACCCGGGACAGGGGCCACTGAAGCTTTCTTT.

The rearrangement joins TRBV5-1 to TRBJ2-3; 9 nucleotides line up with TRBD2. Germline values: CDR1 SGHRS, CDR2 YFSETQ. The CDR3 is made up of 17 amino acids. After removal of 4 bases from V and 2 bases from J, the junction contained 11 bases not matched to a gene. For the CDR3, the DNA is TGCGCCAGCAGCCCGAGGGTCACTAGCGGGTACACAGATACGCAGTATTTT. It yields the protein CASSPRVTSGYTDTQYF.

The chain employs TRBV19 and TRBJ1-2; 8 nucleotides line up with TRBD1. CDR1 and CDR2 (germline): LNHDA, SQIVND (reference sequence). The CDR3 totals 12 residues. With 10 bases clipped from V and 2 bases from J, the junction kept 3 bases outside the gene matches. Here the CDR3 DNA reads TGTGCCACCCGACAGGGGAACTATGGCTACACCTTC. This encodes CATRQGNYGYTF.

The genes are TRBV6-5 and TRBJ1-1, with 11 positions matching TRBD1. Germline loops: CDR1 MNHEY, CDR2 SVGAGI. CDR3 size: 12 residues. V dropped 5 bases and J dropped 10; count of bases not matched to a gene: 3. CDR3 sequence (DNA): TGTGCCAGCAGTCCCGGGACAGGGGGAGCTTTCTTT. It specifies CASSPGTGGAFF.

This clone was found a few times. The rearrangement uses TRBV7-8 and TRBJ1-3; 7 nucleotides match TRBD1. CDR1 is SGHVS, CDR2 FQNEAQ, per germline. The CDR3 sequence is 16 residues long. Trimming took 5 bases from V and 2 from J; bases not matched to a gene: 9. CDR3 region: CASSPGQASPGNTIYF. CDR3 sequence (DNA): TGTGCCAGCAGCCCAGGACAGGCGTCGCCTGGAAACACCATATATTTT.